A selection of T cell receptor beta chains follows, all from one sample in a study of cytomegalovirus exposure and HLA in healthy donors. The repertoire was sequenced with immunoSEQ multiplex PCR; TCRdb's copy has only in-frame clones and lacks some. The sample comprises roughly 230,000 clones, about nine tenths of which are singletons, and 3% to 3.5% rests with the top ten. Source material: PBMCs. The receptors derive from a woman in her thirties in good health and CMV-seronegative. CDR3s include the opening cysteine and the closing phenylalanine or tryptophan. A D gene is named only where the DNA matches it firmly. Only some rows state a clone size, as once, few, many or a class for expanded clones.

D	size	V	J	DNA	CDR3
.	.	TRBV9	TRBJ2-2	TGTGCCAGCAGCGTAAATTCGGCGCCAACCGGGGAGCTGTTTTTT	CASSVNSAPTGELFF
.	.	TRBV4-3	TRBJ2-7	TGCGCCAGCAGCCAAGATCTGGCGACCCTATCCTACGAGCAGTACTTC	CASSQDLATLSYEQYF
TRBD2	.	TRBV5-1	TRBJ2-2	TGCGCCAGCAGACTCGAGCGGGAGATTTTCACCGGGGAGCTGTTTTTT	CASRLEREIFTGELFF
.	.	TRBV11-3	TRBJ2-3	TGTGCCAGCAGCTCGGGATATACGCAGTATTTT	CASSSGYTQYF
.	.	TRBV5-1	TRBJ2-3	TGCGCCAGCAGCCCATCGGGAGATACGCAGTATTTT	CASSPSGDTQYF
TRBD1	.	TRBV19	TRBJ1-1	TGTGCCAGTAGTCCCCGCGCGCAGGGGGACACTGAAGCTTTCTTT	CASSPRAQGDTEAFF
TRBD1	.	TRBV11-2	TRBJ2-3	TGTGCCAGCAGCTTAGGGGACAGGGGTGCAGATACGCAGTATTTT	CASSLGDRGADTQYF
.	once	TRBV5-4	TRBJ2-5	TGTGCCAGCAGTTCACAGGGATTAGAGACCCAGTACTTC	CASSSQGLETQYF
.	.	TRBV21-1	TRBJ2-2	TGTGCCAGCAGCAAGGGGTCAATGGTGGAGCTGTTTTTT	CASSKGSMVELFF
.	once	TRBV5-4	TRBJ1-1	TGTGCCAGCAGCGGACCGCGAGACAGTAACACTGAAGCTTTCTTT	CASSGPRDSNTEAFF
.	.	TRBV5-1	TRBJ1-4	TGCGCCAGCAGCTTGGGGACAGCGAATAATGAAAAACTGTTTTTT	CASSLGTANNEKLFF
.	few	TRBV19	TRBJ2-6	TGTGCCAGTCTGCGGACATTCGGGGCCAACGTCCTGACTTTC	CASLRTFGANVLTF
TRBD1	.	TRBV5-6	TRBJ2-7	TGTGCCAGCAGCGACAGGGGCGAGCAGTACTTC	CASSDRGEQYF
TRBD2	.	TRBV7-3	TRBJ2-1	TGTGCCAGCAGCTTAAGTCCACTGGGACTAGTGGGCAATGAGCAGTTCTTC	CASSLSPLGLVGNEQFF
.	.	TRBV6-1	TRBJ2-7	TGTGCCAGCAGCCAAGTGTTATCCCGTAACGAGCAGTACTTC	CASSQVLSRNEQYF
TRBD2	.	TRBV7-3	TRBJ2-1	TGTGCCAGCAGCTTAAGTAGCGGGAGCCCCTCCTACAATGAGCAGTTCTTC	CASSLSSGSPSYNEQFF
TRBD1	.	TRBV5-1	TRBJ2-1	TGCGCCAGCAGCTTGTACCAGGGGGCCCGTGATGAGCAGTTCTTC	CASSLYQGARDEQFF
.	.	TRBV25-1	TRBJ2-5	TGTGCCAGCACCCTCCCGGTCGGGGGACAAGAGACCCAGTACTTC	CASTLPVGGQETQYF